A selection of T cell receptor beta chains follows, all from one sample in a study of cytomegalovirus exposure and HLA in healthy donors. Assay: immunoSEQ multiplex PCR; the TCRdb copy retains only in-frame clones and omits some. The profile shows some 120,000 clones, around 84% of them singletons. Sequencing was performed on PBMCs. Source of these receptors: a man aged 18 to 35 in good health and CMV-seronegative. Each CDR3 is given with its conserved first and last residue. A D gene is named only where the DNA matches it firmly. For some rows the clone size is stated as once, few or many, or as a class when expanded; others skip it.

TRBJ1-1	.	TRBV6-6	.	CASSYSNREPSYEAFF	TGTGCCAGCAGTTACTCGAACAGGGAGCCTTCCTATGAAGCTTTCTTT
TRBJ1-2	.	TRBV29-1	TRBD1	CSVEGQGHGYTF	TGCAGCGTTGAAGGACAGGGACATGGCTACACCTTC
TRBJ2-5	.	TRBV5-1	.	CASSLQVEETQYF	TGCGCCAGCAGCTTGCAGGTGGAAGAGACCCAGTACTTC
TRBJ1-1	.	TRBV6-5	.	CASRNRRGSEAFF	TGTGCCAGCAGAAATCGCAGGGGTTCTGAAGCTTTCTTT
TRBJ1-1	.	TRBV10-2	TRBD1	CASIGTGGAVTEAFF	TGCGCCAGCATCGGGACAGGGGGCGCGGTTACTGAAGCTTTCTTT
TRBJ2-1	.	TRBV5-1	.	CASSWSSYNEQFF	TGCGCCAGCAGTTGGAGCTCCTACAATGAGCAGTTCTTC
TRBJ2-7	.	TRBV7-9	.	CASSLGGFDEQYF	TGTGCCAGCAGCTTGGGCGGGTTCGACGAGCAGTACTTC
TRBJ2-3	.	TRBV2	TRBD1	CASSRQGIDTQYF	TGTGCCAGCAGTCGACAGGGAATAGATACGCAGTATTTT
TRBJ2-7	once	TRBV27	.	CASSSGRSYEQYF	TGTGCCAGCAGTTCAGGCAGATCCTACGAGCAGTACTTC
TRBJ2-7	.	TRBV6-5	TRBD1	CASSYMARGQGSVQYF	TGTGCCAGCAGTTACATGGCCCGAGGACAGGGGAGTGTGCAGTACTTC